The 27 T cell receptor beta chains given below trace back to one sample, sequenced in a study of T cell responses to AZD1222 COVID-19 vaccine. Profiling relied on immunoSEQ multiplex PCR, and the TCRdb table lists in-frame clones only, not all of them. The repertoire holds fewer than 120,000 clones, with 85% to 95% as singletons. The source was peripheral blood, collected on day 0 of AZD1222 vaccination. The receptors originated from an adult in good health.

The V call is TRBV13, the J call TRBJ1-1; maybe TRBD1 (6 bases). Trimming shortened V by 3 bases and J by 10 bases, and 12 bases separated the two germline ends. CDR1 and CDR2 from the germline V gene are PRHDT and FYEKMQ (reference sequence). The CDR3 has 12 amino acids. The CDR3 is CASSFHRVRAFF. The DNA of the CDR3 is TGTGCCAGCAGCTTCCACAGGGTGCGAGCTTTCTTT. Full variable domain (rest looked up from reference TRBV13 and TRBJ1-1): AAGVIQSPRHLIKEKRETATLKCYPIPRHDTVYWYQQGPGQDPQFLISFYEKMQSDKGSIPDRFSAQQFSDYHSELNMSSLELGDSALYFCASSFHRVRAFFGQGTRLTVV.

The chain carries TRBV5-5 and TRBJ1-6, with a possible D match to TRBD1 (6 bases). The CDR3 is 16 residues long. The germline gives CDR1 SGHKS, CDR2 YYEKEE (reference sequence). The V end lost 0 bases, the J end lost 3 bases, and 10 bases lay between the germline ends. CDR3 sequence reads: CASSLGWTDYNSPLHF. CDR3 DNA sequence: TGTGCCAGCAGCTTGGGATGGACAGACTATAATTCACCCCTCCACTTT. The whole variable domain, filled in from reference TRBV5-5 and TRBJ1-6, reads DAGVTQSPTHLIKTRGQQVTLRCSPISGHKSVSWYQQVLGQGPQFIFQYYEKEERGRGNFPDRFSARQFPNYSSELNVNALLLGDSALYLCASSLGWTDYNSPLHFGNGTRLTVT.

CDR3 sequence: CASSRAIRDRVLVEQPQHF. CDR3 bases: TGTGCCAGCAGCCGGGCCATCCGGGACAGGGTTCTCGTGGAGCAGCCCCAGCATTTT. The chain recombines TRBV5-8 with TRBJ1-5, with 9 bases identical to TRBD1. The CDR3 consists of 19 residues. The trim removed 4 bases at V and 7 bases at J, leaving 21 bases unmatched. Germline assignment: CDR1 SGHTS and CDR2 YDEGEE.

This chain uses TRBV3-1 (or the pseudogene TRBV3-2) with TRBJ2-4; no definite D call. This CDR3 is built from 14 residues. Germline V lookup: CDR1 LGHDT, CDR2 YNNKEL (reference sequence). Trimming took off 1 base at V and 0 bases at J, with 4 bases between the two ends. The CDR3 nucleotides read TGTGCCAGCAGCCAAGGACTAGCCAAAAACATTCAGTACTTC. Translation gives CASSQGLAKNIQYF.

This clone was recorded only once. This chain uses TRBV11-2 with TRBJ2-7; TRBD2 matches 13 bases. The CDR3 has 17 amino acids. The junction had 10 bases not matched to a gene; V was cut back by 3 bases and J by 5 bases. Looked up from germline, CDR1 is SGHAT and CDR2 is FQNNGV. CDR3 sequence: CASSFNTGTSGDHEQYF. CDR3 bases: TGTGCCAGCAGCTTTAATACCGGGACTAGCGGGGATCACGAGCAGTACTTC. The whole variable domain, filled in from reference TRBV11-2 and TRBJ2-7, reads EAGVAQSPRYKIIEKRQSVAFWCNPISGHATLYWYQQILGQGPKLLIQFQNNGVVDDSQLPKDRFSAERLKGVDSTLKIQPAKLEDSAVYLCASSFNTGTSGDHEQYFGPGTRLTVT.

In DNA, the CDR3 is TGCGCCAGCAGCTTGGCTGGGGACAGCCGCACAGATACGCAGTATTTT. It codes for CASSLAGDSRTDTQYF. The chain joins TRBV5-1 to TRBJ2-3; 7 positions agree with TRBD1. The germline V gene has CDR1 SGHRS and CDR2 YFSETQ. V lost 0 bases, J lost 1 base, and 5 bases stayed unmatched. This CDR3 contains 16 residues. The entire variable domain, with the rest obtained from reference TRBV5-1 and TRBJ2-3, is as follows: KAGVTQTPRYLIKTRGQQVTLSCSPISGHRSVSWYQQTPGQGLQFLFEYFSETQRNKGNFPGRFSGRQFSNSRSEMNVSTLELGDSALYLCASSLAGDSRTDTQYFGPGTRLTVL.

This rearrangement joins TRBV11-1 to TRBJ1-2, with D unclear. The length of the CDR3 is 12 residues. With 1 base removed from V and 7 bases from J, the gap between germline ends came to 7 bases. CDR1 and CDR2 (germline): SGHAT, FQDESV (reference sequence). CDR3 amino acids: CASSLEKGGYTF. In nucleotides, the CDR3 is TGTGCCAGCAGCTTAGAAAAGGGTGGCTACACCTTC.

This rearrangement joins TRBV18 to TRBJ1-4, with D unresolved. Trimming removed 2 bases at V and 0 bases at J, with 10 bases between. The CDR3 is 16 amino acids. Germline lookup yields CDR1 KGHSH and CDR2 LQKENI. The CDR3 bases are TGTGCCAGCTCACCAGCCCAGCAATCAACTAATGAAAAACTGTTTTTT. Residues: CASSPAQQSTNEKLFF.

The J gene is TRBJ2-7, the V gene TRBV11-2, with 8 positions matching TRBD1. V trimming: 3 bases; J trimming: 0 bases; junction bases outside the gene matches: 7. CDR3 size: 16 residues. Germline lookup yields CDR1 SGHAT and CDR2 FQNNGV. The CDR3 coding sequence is TGTGCCAGCAGCTTGCAGGGGGCTCCGAGCTCCTACGAGCAGTACTTC. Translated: CASSLQGAPSSYEQYF. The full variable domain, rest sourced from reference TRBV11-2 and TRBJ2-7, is EAGVAQSPRYKIIEKRQSVAFWCNPISGHATLYWYQQILGQGPKLLIQFQNNGVVDDSQLPKDRFSAERLKGVDSTLKIQPAKLEDSAVYLCASSLQGAPSSYEQYFGPGTRLTVT.

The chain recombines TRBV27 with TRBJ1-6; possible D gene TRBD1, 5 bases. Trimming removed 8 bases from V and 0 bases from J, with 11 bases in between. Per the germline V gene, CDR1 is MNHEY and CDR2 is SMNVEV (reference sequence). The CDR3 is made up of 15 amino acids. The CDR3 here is CASAWGRSYNSPLHF. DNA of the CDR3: TGTGCCAGCGCATGGGGCCGCTCCTATAATTCACCCCTCCACTTT.

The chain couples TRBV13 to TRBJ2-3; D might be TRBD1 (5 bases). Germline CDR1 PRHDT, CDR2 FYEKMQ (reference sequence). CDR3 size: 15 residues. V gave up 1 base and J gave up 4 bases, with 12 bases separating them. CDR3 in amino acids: CASSLAGKIADTQYF. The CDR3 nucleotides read TGTGCCAGCAGCTTAGCAGGGAAGATCGCAGATACGCAGTATTTT.

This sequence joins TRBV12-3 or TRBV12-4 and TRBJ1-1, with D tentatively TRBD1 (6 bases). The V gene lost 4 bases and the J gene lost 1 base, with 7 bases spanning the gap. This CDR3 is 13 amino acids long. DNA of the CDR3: TGTGCCAGCAGTTCGGGACAGAACACTGAAGCTTTCTTT. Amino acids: CASSSGQNTEAFF.

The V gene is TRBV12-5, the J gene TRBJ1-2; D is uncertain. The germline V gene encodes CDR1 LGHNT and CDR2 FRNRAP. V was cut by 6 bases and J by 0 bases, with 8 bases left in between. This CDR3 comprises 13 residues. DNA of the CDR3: TGTGCTAGTGGGCCAGGCACTAACTATGGCTACACCTTC. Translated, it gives CASGPGTNYGYTF.

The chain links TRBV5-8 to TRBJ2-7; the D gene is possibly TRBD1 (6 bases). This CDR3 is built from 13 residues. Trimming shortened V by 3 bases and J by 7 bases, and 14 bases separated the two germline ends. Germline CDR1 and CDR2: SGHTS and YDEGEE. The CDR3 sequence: CASSWTGTREQYF. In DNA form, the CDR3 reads TGTGCCAGCAGCTGGACCGGGACAAGGGAGCAGTACTTC.

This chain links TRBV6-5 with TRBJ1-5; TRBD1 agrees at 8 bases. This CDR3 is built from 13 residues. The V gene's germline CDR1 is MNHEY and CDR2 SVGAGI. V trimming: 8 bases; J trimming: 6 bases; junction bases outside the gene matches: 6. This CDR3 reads CASLGQGGQPQHF. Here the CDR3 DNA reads TGTGCCAGCCTTGGACAGGGAGGTCAGCCCCAGCATTTT.

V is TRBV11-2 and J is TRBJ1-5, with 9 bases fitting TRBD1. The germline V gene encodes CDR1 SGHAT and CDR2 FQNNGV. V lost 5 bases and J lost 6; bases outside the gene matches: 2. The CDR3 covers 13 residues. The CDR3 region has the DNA TGTGCCAGCAGCCCGGACAGGGGTCAGCCCCAGCATTTT. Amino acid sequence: CASSPDRGQPQHF.

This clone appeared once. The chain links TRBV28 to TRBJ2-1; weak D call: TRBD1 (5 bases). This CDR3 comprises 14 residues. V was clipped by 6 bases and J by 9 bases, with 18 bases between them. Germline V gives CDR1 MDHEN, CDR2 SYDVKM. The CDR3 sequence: CASSSDRVRGEQFF. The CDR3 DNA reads TGTGCCAGCAGCTCGGACCGGGTTAGGGGTGAGCAGTTCTTC.

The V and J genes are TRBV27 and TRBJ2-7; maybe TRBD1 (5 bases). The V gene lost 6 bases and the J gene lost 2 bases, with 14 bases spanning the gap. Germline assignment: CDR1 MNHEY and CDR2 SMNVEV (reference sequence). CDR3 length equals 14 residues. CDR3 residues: CASRLTASPYEQYF. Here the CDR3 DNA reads TGTGCCAGCAGGTTGACAGCCAGTCCCTACGAGCAGTACTTC.

The CDR3 protein is CASSLTSGVTNEQFF. The DNA of the CDR3 is TGTGCCAGCAGTTTGACTAGCGGAGTGACAAATGAGCAGTTCTTC. The genes are TRBV3-1 (or the pseudogene TRBV3-2) and TRBJ2-1; 9 bases are a match to TRBD2. CDR1 and CDR2 (germline): LGHDT, YNNKEL (reference sequence). V gave up 6 bases and J gave up 7 bases; unmatched junction bases: 10. The CDR3 is 15 residues long.

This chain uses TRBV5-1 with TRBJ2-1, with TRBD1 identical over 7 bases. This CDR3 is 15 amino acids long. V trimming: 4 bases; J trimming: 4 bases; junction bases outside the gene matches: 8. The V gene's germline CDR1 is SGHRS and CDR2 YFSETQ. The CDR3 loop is CASSVGTDLYNEQFF. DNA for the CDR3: TGCGCCAGCAGCGTCGGGACAGACCTATACAATGAGCAGTTCTTC.

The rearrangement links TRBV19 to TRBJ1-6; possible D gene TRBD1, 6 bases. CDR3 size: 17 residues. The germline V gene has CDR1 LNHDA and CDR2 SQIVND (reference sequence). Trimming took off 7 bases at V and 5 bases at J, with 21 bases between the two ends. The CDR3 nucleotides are TGTGCCAGTAATTGGGACACCCGAGAAAACAATAATTCACCCCTCCACTTT. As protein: CASNWDTRENNNSPLHF.

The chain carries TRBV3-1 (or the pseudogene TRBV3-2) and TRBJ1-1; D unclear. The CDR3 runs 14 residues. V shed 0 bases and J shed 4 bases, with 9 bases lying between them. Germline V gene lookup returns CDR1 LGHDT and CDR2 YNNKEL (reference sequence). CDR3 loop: CASSQDWGFTEAFF. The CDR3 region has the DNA TGTGCCAGCAGCCAAGATTGGGGTTTCACTGAAGCTTTCTTT.

The DNA for the CDR3 is TGTGCCAGCTCTTTTGAGGGATCGAATCAGCCCCAGCATTTT. As protein: CASSFEGSNQPQHF. The rearrangement links TRBV3-1 (or the pseudogene TRBV3-2) to TRBJ1-5; D is uncertain. The CDR3 sequence is 14 residues long. Trimming took off 8 bases at V and 4 bases at J, with 15 bases between the two ends. The V gene's germline CDR1 is LGHDT and CDR2 YNNKEL (reference sequence).

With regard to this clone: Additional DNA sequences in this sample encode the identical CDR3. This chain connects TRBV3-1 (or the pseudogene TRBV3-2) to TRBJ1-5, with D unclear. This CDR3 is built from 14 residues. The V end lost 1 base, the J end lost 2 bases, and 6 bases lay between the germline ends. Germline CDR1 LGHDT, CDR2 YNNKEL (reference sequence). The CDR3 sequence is CASSQGGGNQPQHF. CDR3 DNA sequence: TGTGCCAGCAGCCAAGGCGGGGGCAATCAGCCCCAGCATTTT.

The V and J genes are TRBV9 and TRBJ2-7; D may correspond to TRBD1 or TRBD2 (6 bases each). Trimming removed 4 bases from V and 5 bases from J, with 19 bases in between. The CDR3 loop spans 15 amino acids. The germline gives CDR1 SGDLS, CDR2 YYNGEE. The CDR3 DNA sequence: TGTGCCAGCAGCAAAGGGGGGAGTACCGTTGACGAGCAGTACTTC. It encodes CASSKGGSTVDEQYF.

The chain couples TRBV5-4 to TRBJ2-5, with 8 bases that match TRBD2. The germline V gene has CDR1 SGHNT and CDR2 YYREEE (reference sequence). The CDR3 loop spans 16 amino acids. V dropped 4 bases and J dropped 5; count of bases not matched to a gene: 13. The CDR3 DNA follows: TGTGCCAGCAGCCCCAGGCGGGGCGGGGGGTCGGAGACCCAGTACTTC. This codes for CASSPRRGGGSETQYF. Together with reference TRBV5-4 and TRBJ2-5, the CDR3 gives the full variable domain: ETGVTQSPTHLIKTRGQQVTLRCSSQSGHNTVSWYQQALGQGPQFIFQYYREEENGRGNFPPRFSGLQFPNYSSELNVNALELDDSALYLCASSPRRGGGSETQYFGPGTRLLVL.

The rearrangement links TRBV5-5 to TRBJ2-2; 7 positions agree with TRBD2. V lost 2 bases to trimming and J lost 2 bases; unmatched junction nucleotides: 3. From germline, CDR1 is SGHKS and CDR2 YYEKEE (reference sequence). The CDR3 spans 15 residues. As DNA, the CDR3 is TGTGCCAGCAGCTTCCAGGGACTAAACACCGGGGAGCTGTTTTTT. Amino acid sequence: CASSFQGLNTGELFF.